Following are 13 T cell receptor beta chains from one sample sequenced in a study of cytomegalovirus exposure and HLA in healthy donors. Researchers ran the PCR with 60 Vbeta and 13 Jbeta primers. Libraries were prepared by immunoSEQ multiplex PCR; TCRdb keeps only in-frame clonotypes and omits some of them. Of 130,000 or so clones listed, more than 8% are singletons. What was sequenced was PBMCs. The receptors here all came from a man aged 40-55 years in good health and CMV-seronegative.

In its sample, this clone was seen a few times. This rearrangement joins TRBV19 to TRBJ2-2; 10 nucleotides match TRBD1. Germline values: CDR1 LNHDA, CDR2 SQIVND (reference sequence). The length of the CDR3 is 16 residues. V shed 1 base and J 4 bases; nucleotides not matched to a gene: 3. The CDR3 region is CASSIGQGAATGELFF. The CDR3 DNA reads as TGTGCCAGTAGTATAGGACAGGGGGCAGCCACCGGGGAGCTGTTTTTT. The whole variable domain, filled in from reference TRBV19 and TRBJ2-2, reads DGGITQSPKYLFRKEGQNVTLSCEQNLNHDAMYWYRQDPGQGLRLIYYSQIVNDFQKGDIAEGYSVSREKKESFPLTVTSAQKNPTAFYLCASSIGQGAATGELFFGEGSRLTVL.

This chain connects TRBV18 to TRBJ1-1; 9 bases are shared with TRBD1. The V segment lost 3 bases and the J segment 9 bases; nucleotides outside the gene matches: 5. The CDR3 is 13 residues long. Germline loops: CDR1 KGHSH, CDR2 LQKENI. The CDR3 DNA follows: TGTGCCAGCTCACCGGGACAGGGAAATAAAGCTTTCTTT. Protein: CASSPGQGNKAFF.

In DNA, the CDR3 is TGTGCCAGCAGTGAGAGACAGGGGATAGGCACTGAAGCTTTCTTT. It is translated as CASSERQGIGTEAFF. The chain couples TRBV2 to TRBJ1-1; 8 bases are a match to TRBD1. The V and J ends lost 3 bases and 4 bases, in that order; junction bases with no gene match: 7. The CDR3 length is 15 residues. In germline, CDR1 is SNHLY, CDR2 FYNNEI.

The V call is TRBV5-5, the J call TRBJ2-6; D unclear. With 4 bases removed from V and 0 bases from J, the gap between germline ends came to 14 bases. This CDR3 comprises 17 residues. Germline CDR1 SGHKS, CDR2 YYEKEE (reference sequence). Written as DNA, the CDR3 is TGTGCCAGCAGCCTTTTTTCAGTGAACTCTGGGGCCAACGTCCTGACTTTC. Protein product: CASSLFSVNSGANVLTF.

This clone has a handful of counts. The V call is TRBV28, the J call TRBJ1-1; possible D gene TRBD1, 5 bases. Germline CDR1 MDHEN, CDR2 SYDVKM. CDR3 length: 13 residues. The V end lost 8 bases, the J end lost 6 bases, and 16 bases lay between the germline ends. The CDR3 DNA reads TGTGCCAGCTCCTCAGGGTGGGGGGCTGAAGCTTTCTTT. This gives the protein CASSSGWGAEAFF.

This clone has a handful of counts. The V and J genes are TRBV6-1 and TRBJ1-1, with 10 bases that match TRBD1. Trimming took 4 bases from V and 1 from J; bases not matched to a gene: 9. The germline V gene has CDR1 MNHNS and CDR2 SASEGT. This CDR3 has 17 amino acids. The CDR3 nucleotides read TGTGCCAGCAGTGCCCGGGACAGGGGCCGGGGGAACACTGAAGCTTTCTTT. Translating it yields CASSARDRGRGNTEAFF.

This clone was counted only a few times. The rearrangement joins TRBV27 to TRBJ1-1; TRBD1 might be the D (5 bases). V lost 1 base and J 8 bases, leaving 11 bases between the germline ends. The CDR3 runs to 13 residues. Germline CDR1 MNHEY, CDR2 SMNVEV (reference sequence). As DNA, the CDR3 is TGTGCCAGCAGTTTATTGGGAGGGGCCGAAGCTTTCTTT. It yields the protein CASSLLGGAEAFF.

The chain uses TRBV10-1 and TRBJ1-1, with 8 nucleotides matching TRBD1. The CDR3 consists of 16 residues. V trimming: 3 bases; J trimming: 1 base; junction bases outside the gene matches: 7. From germline, CDR1 is WNHNN and CDR2 SYGVQD (reference sequence). CDR3 in DNA: TGCGCCAGCAGTGAACCCTCCGGGACAGGGAACACTGAAGCTTTCTTT. Protein: CASSEPSGTGNTEAFF.

This clone was seen only a few times. The rearrangement joins TRBV5-4 to TRBJ2-1, with 8 bases lining up with TRBD1. V trimming: 4 bases; J trimming: 2 bases; junction bases outside the gene matches: 11. CDR1 is SGHNT and CDR2 is YYREEE in the germline V gene (reference sequence). The CDR3 covers 17 residues. CDR3: CASSGGQGGVPYNEQFF. The CDR3 DNA follows: TGTGCCAGCAGCGGCGGACAGGGCGGAGTCCCCTACAATGAGCAGTTCTTC.

V gene TRBV27 combines with J gene TRBJ1-2; the match to TRBD1 covers 8 bases. The CDR3 is 15 amino acids. In germline, CDR1 is MNHEY, CDR2 SMNVEV (reference sequence). The junction had 8 bases not matched to a gene; V was cut back by 5 bases and J by 3 bases. This chain's CDR3 is CASSKHTGGDYGYTF. The DNA of the CDR3 is TGTGCCAGCAGTAAACACACAGGGGGAGACTATGGCTACACCTTC.

Only a few counts were recorded for this clone. The chain is built from TRBV18 and TRBJ2-7, with D tentatively TRBD2 (5 bases). The CDR3 length is 15 residues. Per the germline V gene, CDR1 is KGHSH and CDR2 is LQKENI. V lost 0 bases and J lost 5, with 14 bases in between. The CDR3 coding sequence is TGTGCCAGCTCACCACCGAGAGGGAATCGGGACGAGCAGTACTTC. Its protein is CASSPPRGNRDEQYF.

The chain uses TRBV7-3 and TRBJ2-5; D is unresolved. Germline CDR1 reads SGHTA; CDR2 reads FQGTGA. There are 13 residues in the CDR3. The V end lost 5 bases, the J end lost 7 bases, and 14 bases lay between the germline ends. The CDR3 here is CASSPAAIGTQYF. The CDR3 DNA follows: TGTGCCAGCAGCCCCGCAGCGATCGGGACCCAGTACTTC.

Only a few counts were recorded for this clone. This rearrangement joins TRBV19 to TRBJ1-5; 7 nucleotides line up with TRBD1. This CDR3 region has 14 residues. Trimming at V came to 3 bases and at J to 2 bases, leaving 1 base not matched to a gene. Germline loops: CDR1 LNHDA, CDR2 SQIVND (reference sequence). The CDR3 coding sequence is TGTGCCAGTAGTATCGGGACAGGCAATCAGCCCCAGCATTTT. The encoded protein is CASSIGTGNQPQHF.